The 30 T cell receptor beta chains below come from one sample, sequenced in a study of T cells in Graves' hyperthyroidism and ophthalmopathy. RNA transcripts yielded amplified TCR beta CDR3 regions. Carried out on the TCR CDR3, a first-round RT-PCR used the HTBI primer set. TCRdb recomputed calls from the multiplex PCR reads with MiXCR, one row per CDR3 protein. This sample carries 500,000 to 700,000 distinct CDR3 sequences, over 15% of them seen once, and the ten largest clones take approximately 20%. The sequencing sample was made of blood. All receptors come from a woman aged 18-29 years with Graves' hyperthyroidism.

There are many counts of this clonotype. The J gene is TRBJ2-1, the V gene TRBV7-6; D is possibly TRBD2 (5 bases). CDR1 is SGHVS, CDR2 FNYEAQ, per germline. V was trimmed by 6 bases and J by 6 bases, leaving 12 bases between them. The CDR3 is 13 residues long. The CDR3 is CASSRSGGNEQFF. The CDR3, as DNA: TGTGCCAGCAGTCGCAGCGGTGGCAATGAGCAGTTCTTC.

This clonotype was picked up a small number of times. A much more abundant neighbour one base away suggests this may be a read error. The chain uses TRBV29-1 and TRBJ2-1; D gene uncertain. Trimming took off 3 bases at V and 0 bases at J, with 0 bases between the two ends. CDR1 and CDR2 from the germline V gene are SQVTM and ANQGSEA. This CDR3 has 11 residues. CDR3 DNA sequence: TGCAGCGTTGACTCCTACAATGAGCAGTTCTTC. This codes for CSVDSYNEQFF.

This clonotype was observed a few times. CDR3 residues: CASSQDGLRSPFWEQYF. In DNA, the CDR3 is TGTGCCAGCAGCCAAGATGGCCTTCGGAGTCCCTTCTGGGAGCAGTACTTC. J is TRBJ2-7 and V is TRBV3-1; D not resolved. Germline V lookup: CDR1 LGHDT, CDR2 YNNKEL (reference sequence). Trimming stripped 0 bases from V and 7 bases from J, with 22 bases between. CDR3 length equals 17 residues.

This clonotype was seen a handful of times. V is TRBV6-1 and J is TRBJ2-1; D may be TRBD1 or TRBD2 (5 bases each). Germline lookup yields CDR1 MNHNS and CDR2 SASEGT. Trimming removed 6 bases at V and 5 bases at J, with 20 bases between. CDR3 length equals 16 residues. The DNA of the CDR3 is TGTGCCAGCAGCCCCGTGGGGGTCTTAAGGGACAATGAGCAGTTCTTC. It codes for CASSPVGVLRDNEQFF.

This clonotype was observed many times. The chain joins TRBV6-1 to TRBJ1-6; 11 positions match TRBD1. There are 17 residues in the CDR3. Trimming removed 6 bases from V and 6 bases from J; junction bases left unmatched: 10. CDR1 and CDR2 (germline): MNHNS, SASEGT. The CDR3 spells CASRPPGTGGSNSPLHF. Written as DNA, the CDR3 is TGTGCCAGCAGACCACCGGGGACAGGGGGATCTAATTCACCCCTCCACTTT.

This clonotype was recorded many times. The J gene is TRBJ2-7, the V gene TRBV7-8; perhaps D is TRBD1 or TRBD2 (5 bases each). The CDR3 extends over 16 amino acids. V lost 2 bases and J lost 6, with 20 bases in between. The V gene's germline CDR1 is SGHVS and CDR2 FQNEAQ. Here the CDR3 reads CASSLPAGALAGEQYF. The CDR3 region has the DNA TGTGCCAGCAGCTTACCCGCCGGGGCTCTGGCGGGCGAGCAGTACTTC.

The chain joins TRBV24-1 to TRBJ2-1; 8 bases match TRBD2. Germline CDR1 and CDR2: KGHDR and SFDVKD. J gave up 0 bases and V 4 bases, and 4 bases lay outside the gene matches. The CDR3 is 16 amino acids. The chain's CDR3 is CATSEAGTSSYNEQFF. The CDR3 nucleotides read TGTGCCACCAGTGAGGCCGGGACTAGCTCCTACAATGAGCAGTTCTTC.

The table lists this clonotype with a few counts. The V call is TRBV9, the J call TRBJ2-3; 16 bases fit TRBD2. Looked up from germline, CDR1 is SGDLS and CDR2 is YYNGEE. CDR3 length: 17 amino acids. The trim removed 4 bases at V and 6 bases at J, leaving 8 bases unmatched. DNA for the CDR3: TGTGCCAGCAGCCCCGGGACTAGCGGGGGGGCAATTGATACGCAGTATTTT. It is translated as CASSPGTSGGAIDTQYF.

This clonotype has a count of ten or more. The rearrangement links TRBV20-1 to TRBJ1-2; D is ambiguous. The ends were cut back, 1 base at V and 8 bases at J, with 17 bases in the middle. The CDR3 length is 14 residues. Per the germline V gene, CDR1 is DFQATT and CDR2 is SNEGSKA (reference sequence). The CDR3 sequence is CSARVSRPTMGYTF. The CDR3 nucleotides read TGCAGTGCTAGAGTCAGTCGTCCCACTATGGGCTACACCTTC.

This clonotype was observed at least ten times. The V gene is TRBV6-5, the J gene TRBJ2-2; a weak D match, TRBD2 (7 bases). V gave up 2 bases and J gave up 6 bases, with 19 bases separating them. CDR3 length: 17 residues. Germline values: CDR1 MNHEY, CDR2 SVGAGI. CDR3 amino acids: CASSYGGAGILAGELFF. The CDR3 DNA is TGTGCCAGCAGTTACGGGGGGGCGGGTATCTTGGCCGGGGAGCTGTTTTTT.

Only a few counts were recorded for this clonotype. The chain links TRBV5-1 to TRBJ2-3; 7 nucleotides match TRBD1. Germline trimming cut 4 bases from V and 4 bases from J; bases unmatched to any gene: 6. Germline-derived CDR1 and CDR2 are SGHRS and YFSETQ. This CDR3 is 14 amino acids long. CDR3 protein: CASSLDRVPDTQYF. For the CDR3, the DNA is TGCGCCAGCAGCCTTGACAGGGTACCAGATACGCAGTATTTT.

The J gene is TRBJ2-7, the V gene TRBV7-9, with D uncertain. The CDR3 consists of 13 residues. V shed 5 bases and J shed 3 bases, with 11 bases lying between them. CDR1 is SEHNR, CDR2 FQNEAQ, per germline (reference sequence). CDR3 loop: CASSTNWGYEQYF. The DNA for the CDR3 is TGTGCCAGCAGCACCAATTGGGGCTACGAGCAGTACTTC. The full variable domain, rest sourced from reference TRBV7-9 and TRBJ2-7, is DTGVSQNPRHKITKRGQNVTFRCDPISEHNRLYWYRQTLGQGPEFLTYFQNEAQLEKSRLLSDRFSAERPKGSFSTLEIQRTEQGDSAMYLCASSTNWGYEQYFGPGTRLTVT.

The V and J genes are TRBV6-1 and TRBJ2-7; unclear D gene. Trimming removed 4 bases at V and 4 bases at J, with 17 bases between. The CDR3 sequence is 15 residues long. The germline V gene encodes CDR1 MNHNS and CDR2 SASEGT. CDR3 region: CASSARSGRPYEQYF. In DNA, the CDR3 is TGTGCCAGCAGTGCCAGGTCGGGCAGACCATACGAGCAGTACTTC.

Note on this clonotype: Possible read error: a much larger clone is one base away. Likely a read error: the CDR3 ends without its conserved phenylalanine or tryptophan. DNA for the CDR3: TGCGCCAGCAGTGACCCGGGAGGGGACAATGAGCAGTTCTCC. This translates into CASSDPGGDNEQFS. The chain carries TRBV10-1 and TRBJ2-1, with TRBD2 identical over 8 bases. V lost 3 bases to trimming and J lost 5 bases; unmatched junction nucleotides: 3. The CDR3 has 14 residues. Germline V CDR1 and CDR2: WNHNN, SYGVQD (reference sequence).

The sample holds many counts of this clonotype. The genes are TRBV12-5 and TRBJ2-3; tentative D call: TRBD2 (5 bases). The V end lost 0 bases, the J end lost 0 bases, and 22 bases lay between the germline ends. CDR1 and CDR2 from the germline V gene are LGHNT and FRNRAP. CDR3 size: 20 residues. The CDR3 region has the DNA TGTGCTAGTGGTTTGGTAATAGGGAGCGAAACCAGAAGGAGCACAGATACGCAGTATTTT. Its translation is CASGLVIGSETRRSTDTQYF.

This clonotype was detected many times. The chain uses TRBV4-1 and TRBJ2-7; D possibly corresponds to TRBD2 (6 bases). The CDR3 contains 15 residues. With 0 bases removed from V and 0 bases from J, the gap between germline ends came to 9 bases. Germline V CDR1 and CDR2: MGHRA, YSYEKL. CDR3 sequence (DNA): TGCGCCAGCAGCCAAGATCGGGAGCCCTCCTACGAGCAGTACTTC. Its translation: CASSQDREPSYEQYF.

The CDR3 region is CASSFFGTAREKLFF. DNA of the CDR3: TGTGCCAGCAGTTTCTTCGGGACAGCCCGGGAAAAACTGTTTTTT. The chain recombines TRBV27 with TRBJ1-4, with 7 bases aligning to TRBD1. This CDR3 contains 15 residues. The germline V gene encodes CDR1 MNHEY and CDR2 SMNVEV (reference sequence). With V trimmed by 3 bases and J by 8 bases, 9 bases remained unmatched. The full variable domain, with the rest looked up from reference TRBV27 and TRBJ1-4, is EAQVTQNPRYLITVTGKKLTVTCSQNMNHEYMSWYRQDPGLGLRQIYYSMNVEVTDKGDVPEGYKVSRKEKRNFPLILESPSPNQTSLYFCASSFFGTAREKLFFGSGTQLSVL.

This clonotype has ten or more counts. The chain links TRBV20-1 to TRBJ2-7; possibly TRBD1 for D (6 bases). Germline V CDR1 and CDR2: DFQATT, SNEGSKA (reference sequence). The length of the CDR3 is 14 residues. V was trimmed by 4 bases and J by 4 bases, leaving 17 bases between them. The CDR3, as DNA: TGCAGTGCTAAGGCACTGTACAGGGAATACGAGCAGTACTTC. It encodes CSAKALYREYEQYF.

V is TRBV5-1 and J is TRBJ2-3, with 13 bases lining up with TRBD2. V was pared by 4 bases and J by 3 bases, with 14 bases of the junction left unmatched. The CDR3 extends over 19 amino acids. From germline, CDR1 is SGHRS and CDR2 YFSETQ. CDR3 sequence: CASSPWTSGSGGVTDTQYF. The CDR3 region has the DNA TGCGCCAGCAGCCCATGGACTAGCGGGAGCGGAGGTGTTACAGATACGCAGTATTTT.

In the case of this clonotype: With a much larger clone just one base away, this may be a read error. The chain carries TRBV27 and TRBJ2-7, with 10 bases aligning to TRBD1. The CDR3 sequence is 16 residues long. Germline V gene lookup returns CDR1 MNHEY and CDR2 SMNVEV (reference sequence). The CDR3 nucleotides are TGTGCCAGCAGCCTAGGGCTCGGGACAGGGGAGTACGAGCAGCACTTC. This codes for CASSLGLGTGEYEQHF.

This clonotype was recorded a few times. This chain uses TRBV27 with TRBJ2-2; TRBD2 matches 7 bases. V shed 11 bases and J 0 bases; nucleotides not matched to a gene: 3. The CDR3 length is 13 residues. Germline assignment: CDR1 MNHEY and CDR2 SMNVEV (reference sequence). The CDR3 DNA follows: TGTGCCTGCGGGACTACGAACACCGGGGAGCTGTTTTTT. Its translation: CACGTTNTGELFF.

This sequence joins TRBV11-2 and TRBJ1-4, with TRBD1 matching 9 bases. The CDR3 sequence is 16 residues long. The junction had 10 bases not matched to a gene; V was cut back by 3 bases and J by 8 bases. Germline lookup yields CDR1 SGHAT and CDR2 FQNNGV. In DNA form, the CDR3 reads TGTGCCAGCAGCTTCATGACGGGGACAGGGTCCGAAAAACTGTTTTTT. Residues: CASSFMTGTGSEKLFF.

This clonotype was seen a handful of times. One end of the junction fails to match germline, which may point to a read error. CDR3 loop: CASSLGVAQETQYF. CDR3 nucleotides: TGTGCCAGCAGCTTAGGGGTCGCACAAGAGACCCAGTACTTC. V and J are TRBV12-3 or TRBV12-4 and TRBJ2-5, with a tentative D call TRBD1 (5 bases). The CDR3 totals 14 residues.

This clonotype was detected many times. This chain joins TRBV3-1 and TRBJ1-5; no firm D call. CDR3 length equals 11 residues. Germline V gives CDR1 LGHDT, CDR2 YNNKEL (reference sequence). With 1 base removed from V and 10 bases from J, the gap between germline ends came to 5 bases. The chain's CDR3 is CASSQGGPQHF. The CDR3 DNA is TGTGCCAGCAGCCAAGGGGGACCCCAGCATTTT.

This clonotype was counted ten times or more. The chain is built from TRBV6-1 and TRBJ2-1; D possibly corresponds to TRBD1 (6 bases). V was pared by 7 bases and J by 8 bases, with 24 bases between. The CDR3 covers 16 residues. Germline V lookup: CDR1 MNHNS, CDR2 SASEGT. The CDR3 here is CASTSLQGHVNHEQFF. For the CDR3, the DNA is TGTGCCAGCACCTCCCTTCAGGGGCACGTTAACCATGAGCAGTTCTTC.

The chain uses TRBV7-2 and TRBJ1-6, with TRBD1 identical over 8 bases. V shed 2 bases and J 0 bases; nucleotides not matched to a gene: 3. Germline lookup yields CDR1 SGHTA and CDR2 FQGNSA. The CDR3 is 17 amino acids. The CDR3 protein is CASSLRDRISYNSPLHF. CDR3 DNA sequence: TGTGCCAGCAGCTTAAGGGACAGGATCTCCTATAATTCACCCCTCCACTTT.

This clonotype was seen at least ten times. J is TRBJ2-1 and V is TRBV5-6; unclear D gene. Germline CDR1 is SGHDT and CDR2 is YYEEEE. The CDR3 contains 13 residues. The V end lost 0 bases, the J end lost 6 bases, and 7 bases lay between the germline ends. CDR3 nucleotide sequence: TGTGCCAGCAGCTTGGGTGTCCCCAATGAGCAGTTCTTC. Encoded protein: CASSLGVPNEQFF.

The rearrangement joins TRBV7-2 to TRBJ2-5, with 9 bases that match TRBD2. CDR1 is SGHTA and CDR2 is FQGNSA in the germline V gene. This CDR3 has 16 amino acids. V lost 2 bases and J lost 5; bases outside the gene matches: 9. The CDR3 region has the DNA TGTGCCAGCAGCTTAAGGCGGGAGGGATCAAGGGAGACCCAGTACTTC. This sequence encodes CASSLRREGSRETQYF.

This clonotype occurred many times. One end of the junction varies from germline; a read error may be responsible. The V and J genes are TRBV7-9 and TRBJ2-7; no definite D call. Germline loops: CDR1 SEHNR, CDR2 FQNEAQ (reference sequence). This CDR3 region has 14 residues. The CDR3 here is CASSLWLVPYGQYF. The CDR3 DNA reads as TGTGCCAGCAGCTTGTGGCTAGTACCCTACGGGCAGTACTTC.

This rearrangement joins TRBV20-1 to TRBJ2-2; tentative D call: TRBD2 (6 bases). The CDR3 is 17 residues long. V lost 3 bases to trimming and J lost 0 bases, with 17 bases between them. Germline V lookup: CDR1 DFQATT, CDR2 SNEGSKA (reference sequence). The CDR3 region is CSARERAHLTNTGELFF. The DNA of the CDR3 is TGCAGTGCTAGGGAGCGGGCCCACTTGACGAACACCGGGGAGCTGTTTTTT.